One T cell receptor beta chain is described in this entry. This sample is part of a study of blood T cell repertoires in COVID-19. Study information: PBMCs, B-cell-depleted T cells, or T cells were the source of the cDNA or gDNA that made up the material.

In the authors' methods: From reference gene primer amplification, estimates of nucleated cell counts were derived. This table comes from immunoSEQ multiplex PCR, and its TCRdb copy is limited to in-frame clones, with some not included. D and trimming come from the DNA, and the V and J calls and clone size come from that table. The sample lists roughly 150,000 clones, less than 85% occurring once. Self-reported history from a screening survey and questionnaire set each donor's cohort. Exposed enrollees had met someone with a PCR-confirmed or clinician-diagnosed COVID-19 case at some point within the 2 weeks before study entry. The CDR3 has 16 residues. V was clipped by 0 bases and J by 5 bases, with 17 bases between them. Germline V lookup: CDR1 SGHRS, CDR2 YFSETQ.

Sample: PBMCs or T cells enriched from blood (not recorded which). J is TRBJ1-1 and V is TRBV5-1, with a possible D match to TRBD1 (5 bases). The sequence was obtained from a woman between 18 and 29 years old who had been exposed to COVID-19. The DNA of the CDR3 is TGCGCCAGCAGCTTGGCCTACGACAGAATGGGAACTGAAGCTTTCTTT. Translation gives CASSLAYDRMGTEAFF.